This TCR beta chain was observed in a study of blood T cell repertoires in COVID-19. As for the study in general: T cells, B-cell-depleted T cells, or PBMCs supplied cDNA or gDNA.

The CDR3 consists of 15 residues. Deletions cut 1 base from V and 6 bases from J, with 12 bases between. Germline V gene sequence: CDR1 SNHLY, CDR2 FYNNEI. In the authors' workflow: Amplification of reference gene primers provided the estimated nucleated cell counts. The data were produced by immunoSEQ multiplex PCR, yet TCRdb's version contains in-frame clones alone and is incomplete. From that table come the V and J calls and clone size; the DNA was used to work out D and trimming. Altogether approximately 240,000 clones are present, 82% being singletons, with the ten largest covering roughly 4.9%.

Sequencing was carried out using peripheral blood. This receptor was obtained from a woman of 80 years or more with active or convalescent COVID-19. The rearrangement links TRBV2 to TRBJ1-4, with D possibly matching TRBD1 (5 bases). CDR3 bases: TGTGCCAGCAGTGAAGGCAGGGATGGGGATGAAAAACTGTTTTTT. This encodes CASSEGRDGDEKLFF.